This T cell receptor (beta chain) was profiled in a study of beta chain features in type 1 diabetes. About the research overall: Age, gender, cell numbers and subset yield matched between patients and controls.

Study results and caveats: TCRB CDR3 length was moderately but significantly reduced in all four CD4+ subsets of Type 1 diabetes patients.

As every portion of the isolated RNA was reverse transcribed, the sequencing read expressed TCRB transcripts. Around 3.5 million reads on average were seen across naive, central memory and regulatory T cell samples. Some clones are missing from TCRdb's copy, which holds only in-frame ones; the method was immunoSEQ multiplex PCR. The sample carries 350,000 to 400,000 clones, around 15% recorded once. Turning to this clone: The antigen remains unidentified.

The CDR3 extends over 15 amino acids. Trimming took 8 bases from V and 6 from J; bases not matched to a gene: 10. Germline V CDR1 and CDR2: LNHDA, SQIVND (reference sequence). The V call is TRBV19, the J call TRBJ2-6, with 7 bases aligning to TRBD2. The receptor was isolated from a woman aged 18-29 years in good health. The specimen sequenced was naive CD4+ T cells from blood. DNA of the CDR3: TGTGCCAGTGCCAGAGGGAGGGCCTCGGCCAACGTCCTGACTTTC. Its translation is CASARGRASANVLTF.